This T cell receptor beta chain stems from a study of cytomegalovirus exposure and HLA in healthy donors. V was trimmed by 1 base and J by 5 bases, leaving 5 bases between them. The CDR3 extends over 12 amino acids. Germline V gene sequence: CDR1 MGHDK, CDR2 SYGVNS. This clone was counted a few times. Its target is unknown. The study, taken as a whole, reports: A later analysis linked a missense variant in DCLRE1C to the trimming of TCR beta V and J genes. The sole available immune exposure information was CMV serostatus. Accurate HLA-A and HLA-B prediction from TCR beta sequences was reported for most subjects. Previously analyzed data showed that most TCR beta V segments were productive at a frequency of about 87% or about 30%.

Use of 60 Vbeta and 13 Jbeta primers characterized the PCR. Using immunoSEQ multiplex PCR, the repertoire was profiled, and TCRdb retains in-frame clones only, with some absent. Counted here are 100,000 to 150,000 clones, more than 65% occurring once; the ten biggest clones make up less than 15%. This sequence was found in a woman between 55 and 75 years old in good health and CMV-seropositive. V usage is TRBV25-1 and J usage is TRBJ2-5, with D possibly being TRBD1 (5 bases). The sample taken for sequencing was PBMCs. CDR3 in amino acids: CASSESGETQYF. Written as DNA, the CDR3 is TGTGCCAGCAGTGAATCAGGGGAGACCCAGTACTTC.